Sequencing of this TCR delta chain was carried out in a study of Vδ1+ human thymocytes listed by TCRdb under 2018. A note on the overall study: The study characterised mRNA-level TRG and TRD CDR3 repertoires of highly purified Vdelta1+ thymocytes from young children as a data resource. Validation of the multiplex-based CDR3 amplicon strategy against 5'RACE-based CDR3 amplicon generation methods had been performed previously. Broad study findings and their caveats: Because no clustering by age or sex was seen, donors were not stratified by age or sex in the analyses. The authors advised highly purified populations and single-cell validation, since unexpected Vdelta2 sequences could cause misinterpretation of bulk repertoire data. Despite high sort purity, 15% to 20% of thymic TRD sequences were Vdelta2 (and few Vdelta3), unlike peripheral blood Vdelta1+ controls. Donors shared many TRG clonotypes (up to about 7x10^3), but TRD repertoires were essentially private, with at most 130 shared. Thymic TRG and TRD repertoires appeared highly polyclonal with Gaussian CDR3 length distributions, unlike oligoclonal peripheral blood repertoires.

RNA extraction was carried out with the RNeasy mini kit, and reverse transcription was then done using Superscript III. To generate the CDR3 amplicons, a multiplex PCR was run using pooled V-gene forward primers together with a constant-region reverse primer that carried Illumina adaptor overhangs. After gel purification, amplicons were indexed with Nextera index primers over roughly 8 extra PCR cycles and were then purified with AMPure XP beads. Libraries were sequenced on an Illumina MiSeq with paired-end 250 bp reads, dual indexing and around 22% PhiX spike-in. The published analysis was carried out like this. FastQC was used to check read quality, and ea-utils fastq-join was used to merge TRG read pairs. IMGT/HighV-QUEST was used to annotate sequences, retaining only productive sequences with an unambiguous V-gene assignment, and each clonotype was defined by an identical CDR3 sequence. For downstream analysis, the tools were VDJtools 1.1.1, tcR 2.2.3, Treemap and vegan Shannon diversity in R 3.4.4. TCRdb called clones afresh from the public reads with CATT; identical DNA rows were later merged. The V and J calls and clone size are TCRdb's, not the authors'. The sample has over 45,000 delta-chain clones on record, 15% of them singletons. The top ten clones comprise roughly 0.5% of the sample.

For this chain, trimming is 2 bases at the V end and 0 bases at the J end, and the number of junction bases without a gene match is 19. Reading the germline V gene gives CDR1 TSWWSYY and CDR2 QGS. The CDR3 runs 22 amino acids, cysteine and phenylalanine included. Only CDR3 DNA is held: 66 bases, read in frame from base 1. Thymic samples were depleted of alphabeta T cells, then CD3+ TCRVdelta1+ TCRVdelta2- thymocytes were FACS-sorted. The purity of the sorted Vdelta1+ thymocytes fell between roughly 96% and 99.6%. The thymic specimens were obtained from several paediatric patients who were undergoing corrective cardiac surgery and ranged in age from about 5 days to 16 months. The thymic tissue was dispersed, and mononuclear cells were isolated using a Histopaque-1077 density gradient. For staining, the antibodies used were anti-TCRVdelta1 clone TS8.2, anti-TCRVdelta2 clone B6, anti-CD3 clone HIT3a and anti-TCRalphabeta clone IP26.

This clone occurred a few times. No cognate antigen has been identified for it. Base-call qualities are not available, and no considerably larger clone is one nucleotide away. The specimen was Vdelta1+ gamma-delta thymocytes from the thymus. Sample cell subset or site, as interpreted from the label and publication: FACS-sorted CD3+ TCRalphabeta- TCRVdelta1+ TCRVdelta2- thymocytes. Rearrangement joined TRDV1 to TRDJ1; 12 central nucleotides agree with TRDD3. The sequence derives from a boy under three years old who had congenital heart surgery. At the DNA level, the sequence is TGTGCTCTTGGGGAAATGGTCCTCCTCCCTACTGGGGGATACTGGTACACCGATAAACTCATCTTT. Its protein product is CALGEMVLLPTGGYWYTDKLIF.